This paragraph reports one T cell receptor (beta chain). The antigen is undetermined. The entry originates in a study of shared clonotypes between healthy human individuals. Whole-study findings and limits: The researchers took only blood, and tissue repertoires probably look different.

J gave up 1 base and V 6 bases, and 1 base lay outside the gene matches. The CDR3 spans 13 residues. Germline V gives CDR1 MNHEY, CDR2 SMNVEV (reference sequence). Authors' data handling: Sequence data from immunoSEQ were junction-only and lacked quality scores; consequently, filtering differed. Here immunoSEQ multiplex PCR was the method, and the copy in TCRdb shows in-frame clones only, minus some. Clone size and V and J calls were adopted from that table, with D and trimming inferred from the DNA. The data show under 1,900,000 clones, with approximately 98.5% seen just once and approximately 0.4% held by the top ten. The authors divided CD4+ cells into CD45RA+ naive and CD45RA-negative memory subsets.

The sequencing input was naive CD4+ T cells sorted from blood. Subset here: CD45RA+ positively selected. V is TRBV27 and J is TRBJ2-5, with 8 bases that match TRBD1. The receptor comes from a man aged 25-40 years in good health. CDR3 sequence: CASRGTGQETQYF. The CDR3 coding sequence is TGTGCCAGCAGGGGGACAGGCCAAGAGACCCAGTACTTC.